The 15 T cell receptor beta chains below come from one sample, sequenced in a study of tumor-infiltrating lymphocytes in glioblastoma multiforme. TCRB libraries came from RNA via three nested multiplex PCR rounds. MiXCR, run by TCRdb on the multiplex PCR reads, gives a single entry per CDR3 protein. Altogether tens of thousands of distinct CDR3 sequences are present, approximately 66% being singletons, with the ten largest covering around 33%. The source material was brain tumor tissue. The receptors shown here come from a male donor with glioblastoma.

Turning to this clonotype: Just one base apart from a much larger clone, this may be a read error. The chain combines TRBV5-1 with TRBJ2-3; D might be TRBD1 or TRBD2, each matching 6 bases. Per the germline V gene, CDR1 is SGHRS and CDR2 is YFSETQ. V dropped 7 bases and J dropped 0 bases, with 18 bases sitting between them. The CDR3 is 16 residues long. CDR3 nucleotide sequence: TGCGCCAGCTGTGGCGAGGGGGGCGGGAGCACAGATACGCAGTATTTT. This gives the protein CASCGEGGGSTDTQYF.

In this sample, this clonotype turned up a few times. The rearrangement uses TRBV2 and TRBJ2-7; D call uncertain. The CDR3 runs 12 residues. Germline-derived CDR1 and CDR2 are SNHLY and FYNNEI. Trimming stripped 6 bases from V and 0 bases from J, with 6 bases between. The CDR3, as DNA: TGTGCCAGCAGCAAGAGCTCCTACGAGCAGTACTTC. Its translation is CASSKSSYEQYF.

Only a few counts were recorded for this clonotype. J is TRBJ2-7 and V is TRBV6-6; D may correspond to TRBD1 or TRBD2 (5 bases each). CDR1 MNHNY and CDR2 SVGAGI come from the germline V gene (reference sequence). The CDR3 spans 14 residues. Trimming cost V 6 bases and J 3 bases, with 15 bases left between them. The CDR3 DNA follows: TGTGCCAGCAGGGTACTAGGGGATTTCTACGAGCAGTACTTC. Its protein is CASRVLGDFYEQYF.

The chain carries TRBV11-1 and TRBJ2-7; D uncertain. In germline, CDR1 is SGHAT, CDR2 FQDESV (reference sequence). The CDR3 covers 14 residues. The V end was cut by 3 bases, the J end by 3 bases, with 12 bases between. CDR3 amino acids: CASSFQRSDYEQYF. For the CDR3, the DNA is TGTGCCAGCAGCTTTCAACGGAGTGACTACGAGCAGTACTTC.

This chain joins TRBV12-3 or TRBV12-4 and TRBJ2-3; 8 bases are shared with TRBD2. The junction had 9 bases not matched to a gene; V was cut back by 7 bases and J by 3 bases. The CDR3 consists of 15 residues. CDR3 amino acids: CASKTGGPRTDTQYF. CDR3 bases: TGTGCCAGCAAGACGGGAGGGCCGAGGACAGATACGCAGTATTTT.

About this clonotype: As the CDR3 is not closed by the conserved phenylalanine or tryptophan, this likely results from a read error. The chain combines TRBV4-2 with TRBJ2-1; the D gene is possibly TRBD2 (6 bases). This CDR3 has 16 amino acids. The V gene lost 1 base and the J gene lost 6 bases, with 16 bases spanning the gap. Germline CDR1 and CDR2: LGHNA and YNFKEQ. The CDR3, as DNA: TGTGCCAGCAGCCAAGTGGGCGGGGCAACCTTCAATGAGCAGTTCTCC. This gives the protein CASSQVGGATFNEQFS.

As concerns this clonotype: The conserved phenylalanine or tryptophan normally closing the CDR3 is absent here, so this likely arose from a read error. V gene TRBV4-3 combines with J gene TRBJ2-7; D call uncertain. The CDR3 has 15 residues. Germline loops: CDR1 LGHNA, CDR2 YSLEER. V shed 2 bases and J shed 4 bases, with 15 bases lying between them. The CDR3 DNA is TGCGCCAGCAGCCAATTCAGCCTGGCCCAATACGAGCAGTACATC. It codes for CASSQFSLAQYEQYI.

This rearrangement joins TRBV6-1 to TRBJ1-6, with D uncertain. Germline V lookup: CDR1 MNHNS, CDR2 SASEGT. V dropped 4 bases and J dropped 5 bases, with 24 bases sitting between them. This CDR3 is built from 19 residues. This CDR3 reads CASSVRMATTGSHNSPLHF. The CDR3 DNA reads TGTGCCAGCAGTGTGAGGATGGCCACAACTGGATCCCATAATTCACCCCTCCACTTT.

The chain is built from TRBV20-1 and TRBJ2-1; 10 bases map to TRBD2. J was trimmed by 1 base and V by 3 bases; bases with no gene match: 0. Germline CDR1 is DFQATT and CDR2 is SNEGSKA (reference sequence). CDR3 size: 14 residues. The CDR3 bases are TGCAGTGCTAGGACTAGCGGGTCCTACAATGAGCAGTTCTTC. It yields the protein CSARTSGSYNEQFF.

This clonotype was found a few times. The chain carries TRBV4-2 and TRBJ2-7, with D unclear. Trimming shortened V by 4 bases and J by 4 bases, and 14 bases separated the two germline ends. Per germline, CDR1 LGHNA and CDR2 YNFKEQ. The CDR3 has 14 residues. The CDR3, as DNA: TGTGCCAGCAGCCCTGAATATGGCCTATACGAGCAGTACTTC. This gives the protein CASSPEYGLYEQYF.

To note about this clonotype: A clone one base away is much larger, so this may be a read error. The chain recombines TRBV11-3 with TRBJ2-5, with a tentative D call TRBD1 (6 bases). This CDR3 contains 16 residues. Germline V gene sequence: CDR1 SGHNT, CDR2 YENEEA. The CDR3 DNA reads as TGTGCCAGCAGCTTAGATCAAGGACAGCCCCTTTGGACCCGGTACTTC. Translating gives CASSLDQGQPLWTRYF.

With respect to this clonotype: At one end, the junction sequence differs from germline, possibly due to a read error. This sequence joins TRBV29-1 and TRBJ2-5; TRBD2 might be the D (6 bases). The CDR3 has 12 amino acids. Germline CDR1 reads SQVTM; CDR2 reads ANQGSEA. CDR3 sequence (DNA): TGTATCGGGAGTCTTGGGGAAAAGACCCAGTACTTC. As protein: CIGSLGEKTQYF.

Details on this clonotype: This is likely a read error, given that the CDR3 carries no conserved phenylalanine or tryptophan at its end. The V call is TRBV4-1, the J call TRBJ1-6; D ambiguous. The CDR3 runs 15 residues. Looked up from germline, CDR1 is MGHRA and CDR2 is YSYEKL. V lost 8 bases to trimming and J lost 9 bases, with 20 bases between them. The CDR3 is CASQSLASGISPLHY. The CDR3 DNA reads TGCGCCAGCCAAAGCCTGGCATCTGGGATTTCACCCCTCCACTAT.

A remark on this clonotype: One junction end disagrees with the germline gene, perhaps due to a read error. The V and J genes are TRBV6-1 and TRBJ2-7, with TRBD2 matching over 10 bases. Germline V lookup: CDR1 MNHNS, CDR2 SASEGT. This CDR3 has 14 residues. The CDR3 loop reads CASRIGLAGDDQCF. CDR3 bases: TGTGCCAGCAGGATAGGGCTAGCGGGAGACGATCAGTGCTTC.

This clonotype has ten or more counts. The chain combines TRBV4-3 with TRBJ2-7, with D perhaps TRBD1 (6 bases). Trimming left V 2 bases short and J 7 bases short, with 12 bases between. CDR1 is LGHNA, CDR2 YSLEER, per germline. The CDR3 is 13 amino acids. This CDR3 reads CASSQRTGREQYF. CDR3 bases: TGCGCCAGCAGCCAAAGAACAGGGCGAGAGCAGTACTTC.